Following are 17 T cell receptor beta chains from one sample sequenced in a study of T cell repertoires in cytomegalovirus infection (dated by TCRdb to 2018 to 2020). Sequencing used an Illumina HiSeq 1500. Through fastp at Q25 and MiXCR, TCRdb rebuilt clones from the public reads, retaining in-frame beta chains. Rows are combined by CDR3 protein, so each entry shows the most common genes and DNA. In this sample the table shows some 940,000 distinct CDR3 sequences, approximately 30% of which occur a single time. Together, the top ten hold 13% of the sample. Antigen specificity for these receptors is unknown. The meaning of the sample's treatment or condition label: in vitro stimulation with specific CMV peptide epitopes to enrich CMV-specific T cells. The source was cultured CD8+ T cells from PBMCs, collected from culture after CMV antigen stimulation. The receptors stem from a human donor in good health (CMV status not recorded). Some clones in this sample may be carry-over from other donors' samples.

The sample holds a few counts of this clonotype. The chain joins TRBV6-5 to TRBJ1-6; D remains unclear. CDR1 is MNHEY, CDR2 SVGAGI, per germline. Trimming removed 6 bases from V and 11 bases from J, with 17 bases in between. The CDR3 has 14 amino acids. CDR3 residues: CASRKGESGPPLHF. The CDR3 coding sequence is TGTGCCAGCAGAAAAGGAGAGAGTGGTCCACCCCTCCACTTT.

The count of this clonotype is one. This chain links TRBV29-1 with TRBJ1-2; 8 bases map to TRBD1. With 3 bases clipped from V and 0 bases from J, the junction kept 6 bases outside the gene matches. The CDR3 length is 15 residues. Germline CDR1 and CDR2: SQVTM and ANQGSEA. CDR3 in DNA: TGCAGCGTTGAGATCAGGGGGCACTCTAACTATGGCTACACCTTC. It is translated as CSVEIRGHSNYGYTF.

The CDR3 is CSARDRDTSTDTQYF. Here the CDR3 DNA reads TGCAGTGCTAGAGATCGAGACACTAGCACAGATACGCAGTATTTT. The V gene is TRBV20-1, the J gene TRBJ2-3; D remains ambiguous. Deletions cut 0 bases from V and 0 bases from J, with 10 bases between. Per germline, CDR1 DFQATT and CDR2 SNEGSKA (reference sequence). This CDR3 comprises 15 residues.

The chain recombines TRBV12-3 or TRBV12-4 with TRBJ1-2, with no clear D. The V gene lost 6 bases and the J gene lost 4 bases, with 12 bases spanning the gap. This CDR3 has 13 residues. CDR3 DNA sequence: TGTGCCAGCAGGGGGAAGGCTTTCTATGGCTACACCTTC. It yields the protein CASRGKAFYGYTF.

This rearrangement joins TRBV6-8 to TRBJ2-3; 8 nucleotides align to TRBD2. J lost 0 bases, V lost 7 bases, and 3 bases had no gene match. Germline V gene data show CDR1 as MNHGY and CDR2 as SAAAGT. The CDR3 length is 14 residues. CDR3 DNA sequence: TGTGCCAGCACGGGGGGGTCTAGCACAGATACGCAGTATTTT. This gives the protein CASTGGSSTDTQYF.

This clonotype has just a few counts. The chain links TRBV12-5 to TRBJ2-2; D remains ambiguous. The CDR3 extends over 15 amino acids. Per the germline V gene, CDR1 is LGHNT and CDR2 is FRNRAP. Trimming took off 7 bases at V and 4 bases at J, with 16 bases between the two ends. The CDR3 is CASAVFESGTGELFF. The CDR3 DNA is TGTGCTAGTGCTGTTTTTGAGTCCGGCACCGGGGAGCTGTTTTTT. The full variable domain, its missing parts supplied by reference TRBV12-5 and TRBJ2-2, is DARVTQTPRHKVTEMGQEVTMRCQPILGHNTVFWYRQTMMQGLELLAYFRNRAPLDDSGMPKDRFSAEMPDATLATLKIQPSEPRDSAVYFCASAVFESGTGELFFGEGSRLTVL.

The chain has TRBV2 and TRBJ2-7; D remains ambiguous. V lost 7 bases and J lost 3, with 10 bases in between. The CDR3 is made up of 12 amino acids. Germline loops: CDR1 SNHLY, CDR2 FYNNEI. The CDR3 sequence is CASNEDYYEQYF. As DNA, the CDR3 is TGTGCCAGCAATGAGGATTACTACGAGCAGTACTTC.

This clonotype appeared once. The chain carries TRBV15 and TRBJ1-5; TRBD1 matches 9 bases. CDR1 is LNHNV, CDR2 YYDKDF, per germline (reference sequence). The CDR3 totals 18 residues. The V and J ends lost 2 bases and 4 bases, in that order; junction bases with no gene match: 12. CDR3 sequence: CATSRLRDRELKNQPQHF. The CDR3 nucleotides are TGTGCCACCAGCAGACTAAGGGACAGGGAACTAAAAAATCAGCCCCAGCATTTT.

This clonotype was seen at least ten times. For the CDR3, the DNA is TGTGCCAGCAGCTTCTATAGCGGGGTGAGCACAGATACGCAGTATTTT. Encoded protein: CASSFYSGVSTDTQYF. The chain combines TRBV7-6 with TRBJ2-3; 8 nucleotides agree with TRBD2. Trimming at V came to 3 bases and at J to 0 bases, leaving 5 bases not matched to a gene. Germline CDR1 is SGHVS and CDR2 is FNYEAQ. The CDR3 loop spans 16 amino acids. Full variable domain (rest looked up from reference TRBV7-6 and TRBJ2-3): GAGVSQSPRYKVTKRGQDVALRCDPISGHVSLYWYRQALGQGPEFLTYFNYEAQQDKSGLPNDRFSAERPEGSISTLTIQRTEQRDSAMYRCASSFYSGVSTDTQYFGPGTRLTVL.

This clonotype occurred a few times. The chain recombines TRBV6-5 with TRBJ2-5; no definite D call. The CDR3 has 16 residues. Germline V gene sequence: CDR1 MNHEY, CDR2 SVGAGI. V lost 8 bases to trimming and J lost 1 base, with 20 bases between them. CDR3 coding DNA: TGTGCCAGCTTCCAACCGCCTGGCAGCACCCAAGAGACCCAGTACTTC. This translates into CASFQPPGSTQETQYF.

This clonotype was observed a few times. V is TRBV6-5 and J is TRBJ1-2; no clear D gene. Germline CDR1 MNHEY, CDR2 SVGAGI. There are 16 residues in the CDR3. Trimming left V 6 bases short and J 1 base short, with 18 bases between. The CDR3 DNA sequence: TGTGCCAGCAGCCGACACCAATCACTCGATAACTATGGCTACACCTTC. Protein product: CASSRHQSLDNYGYTF.

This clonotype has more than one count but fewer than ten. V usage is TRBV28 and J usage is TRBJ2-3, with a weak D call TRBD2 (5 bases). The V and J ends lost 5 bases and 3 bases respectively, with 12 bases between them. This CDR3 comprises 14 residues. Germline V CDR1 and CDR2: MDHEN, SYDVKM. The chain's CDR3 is CASSTLGVTDTQYF. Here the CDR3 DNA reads TGTGCCAGCAGTACCCTCGGGGTTACAGATACGCAGTATTTT.

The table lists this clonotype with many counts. The CDR3 protein is CASTAYTGELFF. CDR3 in DNA: TGTGCCAGCACAGCATACACCGGGGAGCTGTTTTTT. The rearrangement links TRBV6-5 to TRBJ2-2; D call uncertain. In germline, CDR1 is MNHEY, CDR2 SVGAGI. This CDR3 has 12 residues. Trimming pared 7 bases from V and 3 bases from J, leaving 6 bases between.

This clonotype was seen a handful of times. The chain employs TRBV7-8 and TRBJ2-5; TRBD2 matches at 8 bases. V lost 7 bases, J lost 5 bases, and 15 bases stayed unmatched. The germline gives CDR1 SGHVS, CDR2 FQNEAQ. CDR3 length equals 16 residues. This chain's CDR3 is CASTLPYGLANETQYF. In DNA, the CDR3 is TGTGCCAGCACTCTTCCGTATGGACTAGCTAATGAGACCCAGTACTTC. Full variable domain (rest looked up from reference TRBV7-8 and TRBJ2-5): GAGVSQSPRYKVAKRGQDVALRCDPISGHVSLFWYQQALGQGPEFLTYFQNEAQLDKSGLPSDRFFAERPEGSVSTLKIQRTQQEDSAVYLCASTLPYGLANETQYFGPGTRLLVL.

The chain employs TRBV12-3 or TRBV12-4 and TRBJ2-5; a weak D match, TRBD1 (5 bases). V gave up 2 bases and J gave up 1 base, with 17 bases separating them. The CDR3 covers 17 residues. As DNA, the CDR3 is TGTGCCAGCAGTTTACCGCAGGGTAAACCCCTCCAAGAGACCCAGTACTTC. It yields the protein CASSLPQGKPLQETQYF.

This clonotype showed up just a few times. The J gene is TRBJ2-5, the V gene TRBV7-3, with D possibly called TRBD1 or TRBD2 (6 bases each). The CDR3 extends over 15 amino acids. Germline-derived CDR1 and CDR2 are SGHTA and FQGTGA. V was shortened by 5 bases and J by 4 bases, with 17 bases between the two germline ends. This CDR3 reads CASSPTGAWGETQYF. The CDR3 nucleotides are TGTGCCAGCAGCCCGACGGGGGCATGGGGAGAGACCCAGTACTTC.

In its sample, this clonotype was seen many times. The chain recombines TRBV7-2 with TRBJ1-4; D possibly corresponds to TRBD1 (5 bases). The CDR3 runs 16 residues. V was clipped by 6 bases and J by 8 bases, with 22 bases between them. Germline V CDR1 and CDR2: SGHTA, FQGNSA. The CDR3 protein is CASSFGAGDLGEKLFF. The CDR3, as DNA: TGTGCCAGCAGTTTTGGGGCGGGGGACTTAGGAGAAAAACTGTTTTTT.